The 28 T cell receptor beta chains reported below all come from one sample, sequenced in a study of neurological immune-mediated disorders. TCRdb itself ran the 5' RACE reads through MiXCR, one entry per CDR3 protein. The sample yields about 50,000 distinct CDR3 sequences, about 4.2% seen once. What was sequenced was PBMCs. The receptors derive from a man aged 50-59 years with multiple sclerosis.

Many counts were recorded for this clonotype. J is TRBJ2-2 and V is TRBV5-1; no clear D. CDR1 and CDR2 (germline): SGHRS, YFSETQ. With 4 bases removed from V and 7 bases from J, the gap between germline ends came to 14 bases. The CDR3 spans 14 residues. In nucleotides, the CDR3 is TGCGCCAGCAGCCTACCCCGTGCGTACGGGGAGCTGTTTTTT. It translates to CASSLPRAYGELFF.

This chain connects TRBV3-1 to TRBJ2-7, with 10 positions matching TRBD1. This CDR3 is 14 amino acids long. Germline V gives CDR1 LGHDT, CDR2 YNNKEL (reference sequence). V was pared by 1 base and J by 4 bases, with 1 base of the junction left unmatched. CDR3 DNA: TGTGCCAGCAGCCAAGGGACAGGGGGTTACGAGCAGTACTTC. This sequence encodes CASSQGTGGYEQYF.

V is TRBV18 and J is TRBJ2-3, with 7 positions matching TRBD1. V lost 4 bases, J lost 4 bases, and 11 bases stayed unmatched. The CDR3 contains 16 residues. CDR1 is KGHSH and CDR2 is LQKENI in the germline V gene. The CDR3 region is CASSRSPGQSPDTQYF. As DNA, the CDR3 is TGTGCCAGCTCACGATCTCCGGGACAGTCCCCAGATACGCAGTATTTT.

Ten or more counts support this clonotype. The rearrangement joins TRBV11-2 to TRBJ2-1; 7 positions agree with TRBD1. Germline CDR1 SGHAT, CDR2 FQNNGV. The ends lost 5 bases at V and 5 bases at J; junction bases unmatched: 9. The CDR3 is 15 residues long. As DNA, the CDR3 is TGTGCCAGCAGCCCCGGGACAGCAATTAACAATGAGCAGTTCTTC. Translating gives CASSPGTAINNEQFF.

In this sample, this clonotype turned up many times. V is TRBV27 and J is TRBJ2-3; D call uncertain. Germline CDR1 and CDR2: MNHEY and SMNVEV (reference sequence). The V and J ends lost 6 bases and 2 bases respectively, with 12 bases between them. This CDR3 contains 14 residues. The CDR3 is CASRMAITTDTQYF. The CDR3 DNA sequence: TGTGCCAGCAGAATGGCTATCACCACAGATACGCAGTATTTT.

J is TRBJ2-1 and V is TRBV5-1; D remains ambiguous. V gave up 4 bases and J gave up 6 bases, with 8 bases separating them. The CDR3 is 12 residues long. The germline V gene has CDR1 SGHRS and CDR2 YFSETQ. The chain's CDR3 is CASSPEANEQFF. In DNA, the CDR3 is TGCGCCAGCAGCCCCGAGGCCAATGAGCAGTTCTTC. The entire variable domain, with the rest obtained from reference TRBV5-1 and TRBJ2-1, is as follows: KAGVTQTPRYLIKTRGQQVTLSCSPISGHRSVSWYQQTPGQGLQFLFEYFSETQRNKGNFPGRFSGRQFSNSRSEMNVSTLELGDSALYLCASSPEANEQFFGPGTRLTVL.

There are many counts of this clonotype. CDR3 protein: CASSFSGDYNEQFF. As DNA, the CDR3 is TGCGCCAGCAGCTTTAGCGGGGATTACAATGAGCAGTTCTTC. The V gene is TRBV5-1, the J gene TRBJ2-1; 8 bases agree with TRBD2. The germline CDR1 and CDR2 sequences are SGHRS and YFSETQ. V was clipped by 2 bases and J by 4 bases; unmatched bases: 2. This CDR3 has 14 amino acids.

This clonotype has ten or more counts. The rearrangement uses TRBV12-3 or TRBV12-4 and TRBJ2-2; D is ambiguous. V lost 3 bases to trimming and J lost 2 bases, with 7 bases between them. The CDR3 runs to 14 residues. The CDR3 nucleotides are TGTGCCAGCAGTTTTGATCGTAACACCGGGGAGCTGTTTTTT. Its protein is CASSFDRNTGELFF.

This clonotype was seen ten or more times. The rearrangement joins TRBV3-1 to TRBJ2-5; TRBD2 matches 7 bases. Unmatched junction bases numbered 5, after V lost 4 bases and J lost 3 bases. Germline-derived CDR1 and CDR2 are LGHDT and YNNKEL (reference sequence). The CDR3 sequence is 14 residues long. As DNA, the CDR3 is TGTGCCAGCAGCCCCGGGACTACTAAAGAGACCCAGTACTTC. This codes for CASSPGTTKETQYF.

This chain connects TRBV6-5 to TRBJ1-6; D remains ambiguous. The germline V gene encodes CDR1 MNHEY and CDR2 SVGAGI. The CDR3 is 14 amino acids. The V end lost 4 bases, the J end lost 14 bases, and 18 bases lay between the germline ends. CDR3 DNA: TGTGCCAGCAGTTTCGACGGCCCGGGTCGGGCCCTCCACTTT. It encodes CASSFDGPGRALHF.

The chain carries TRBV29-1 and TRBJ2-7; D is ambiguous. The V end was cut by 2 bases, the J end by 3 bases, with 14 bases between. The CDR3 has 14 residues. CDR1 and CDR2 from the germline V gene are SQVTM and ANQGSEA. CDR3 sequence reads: CSVETTASNYEQYF. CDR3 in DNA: TGCAGCGTTGAAACCACTGCGAGTAACTACGAGCAGTACTTC.

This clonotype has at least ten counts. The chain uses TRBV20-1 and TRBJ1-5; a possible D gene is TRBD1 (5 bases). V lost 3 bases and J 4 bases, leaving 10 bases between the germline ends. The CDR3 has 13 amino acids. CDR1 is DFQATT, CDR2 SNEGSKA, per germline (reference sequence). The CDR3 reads CSASGDVNQPQHF. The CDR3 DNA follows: TGCAGTGCTAGTGGGGACGTAAATCAGCCCCAGCATTTT.

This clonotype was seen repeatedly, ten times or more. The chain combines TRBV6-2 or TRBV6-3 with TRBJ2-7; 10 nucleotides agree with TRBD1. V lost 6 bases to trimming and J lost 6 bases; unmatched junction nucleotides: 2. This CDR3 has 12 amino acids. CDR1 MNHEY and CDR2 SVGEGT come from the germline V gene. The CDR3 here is CASSGTGAEQYF. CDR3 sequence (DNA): TGTGCCAGCAGCGGGACAGGGGCCGAGCAGTACTTC.

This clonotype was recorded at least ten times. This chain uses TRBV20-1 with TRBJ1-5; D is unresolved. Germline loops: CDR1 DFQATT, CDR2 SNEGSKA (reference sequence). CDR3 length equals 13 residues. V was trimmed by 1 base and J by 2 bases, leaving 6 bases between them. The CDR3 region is CSARVRGNQPQHF. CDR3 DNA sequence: TGCAGTGCTAGAGTCCGGGGCAATCAGCCCCAGCATTTT.

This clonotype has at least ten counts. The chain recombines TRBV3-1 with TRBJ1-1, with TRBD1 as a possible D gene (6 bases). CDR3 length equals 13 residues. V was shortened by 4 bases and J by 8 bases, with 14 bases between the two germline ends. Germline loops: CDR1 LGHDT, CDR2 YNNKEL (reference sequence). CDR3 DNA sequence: TGTGCCAGCAGCCGAGGGAACAGGGTCGAAGCTTTCTTT. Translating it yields CASSRGNRVEAFF.

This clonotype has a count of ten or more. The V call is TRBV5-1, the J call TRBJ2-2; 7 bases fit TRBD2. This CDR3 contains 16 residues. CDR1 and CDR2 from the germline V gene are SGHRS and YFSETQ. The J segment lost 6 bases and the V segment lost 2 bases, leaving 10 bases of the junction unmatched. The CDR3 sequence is CASSFPLAGLAGELFF. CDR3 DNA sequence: TGCGCCAGCAGCTTTCCATTAGCGGGCCTTGCCGGGGAGCTGTTTTTT.

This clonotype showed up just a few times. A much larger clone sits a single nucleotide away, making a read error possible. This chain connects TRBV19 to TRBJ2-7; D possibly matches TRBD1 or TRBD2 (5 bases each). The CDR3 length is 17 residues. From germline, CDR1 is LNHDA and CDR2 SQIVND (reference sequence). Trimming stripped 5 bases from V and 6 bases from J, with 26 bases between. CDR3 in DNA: TGTGCCAGTAGTTACCGGGGCGTCACTAGAGGGAGCGGCGAGCAGTACTTC. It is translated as CASSYRGVTRGSGEQYF.

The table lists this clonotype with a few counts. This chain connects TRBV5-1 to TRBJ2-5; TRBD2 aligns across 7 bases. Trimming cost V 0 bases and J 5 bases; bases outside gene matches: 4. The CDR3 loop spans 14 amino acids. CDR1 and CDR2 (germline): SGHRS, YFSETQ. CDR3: CASSLVLREETQYF. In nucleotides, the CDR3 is TGCGCCAGCAGCTTGGTTTTGCGGGAGGAGACCCAGTACTTC.

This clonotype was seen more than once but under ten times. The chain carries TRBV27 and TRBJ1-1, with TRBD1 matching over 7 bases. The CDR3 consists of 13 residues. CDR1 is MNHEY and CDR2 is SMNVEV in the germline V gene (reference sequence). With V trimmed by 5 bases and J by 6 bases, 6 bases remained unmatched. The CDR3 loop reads CASSRWTGSEAFF. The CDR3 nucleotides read TGTGCCAGCAGTCGATGGACAGGTTCTGAAGCTTTCTTT.

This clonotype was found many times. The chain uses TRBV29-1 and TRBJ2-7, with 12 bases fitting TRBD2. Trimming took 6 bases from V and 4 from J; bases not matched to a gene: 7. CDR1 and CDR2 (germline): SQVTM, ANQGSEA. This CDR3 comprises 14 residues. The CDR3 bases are TGCAGCGTCTCTAGCGGGAGGGCCGGTTACGAGCAGTACTTC. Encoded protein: CSVSSGRAGYEQYF.

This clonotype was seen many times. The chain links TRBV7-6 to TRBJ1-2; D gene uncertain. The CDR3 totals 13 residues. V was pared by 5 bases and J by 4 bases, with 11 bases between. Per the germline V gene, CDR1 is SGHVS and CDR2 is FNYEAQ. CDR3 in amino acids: CASSKGPGYGYTF. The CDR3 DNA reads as TGTGCCAGCAGCAAAGGGCCGGGCTATGGCTACACCTTC. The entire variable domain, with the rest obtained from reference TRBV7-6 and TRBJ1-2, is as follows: GAGVSQSPRYKVTKRGQDVALRCDPISGHVSLYWYRQALGQGPEFLTYFNYEAQQDKSGLPNDRFSAERPEGSISTLTIQRTEQRDSAMYRCASSKGPGYGYTFGSGTRLTVV.

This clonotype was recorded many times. The CDR3, as DNA: TGTGCCAGCAGCGATAAGGCTGGACACTTTATTCAAGAGACCCAGTACTTC. Its protein product is CASSDKAGHFIQETQYF. This chain connects TRBV7-9 to TRBJ2-5; possible D gene TRBD1, 5 bases. Looked up from germline, CDR1 is SEHNR and CDR2 is FQNEAQ (reference sequence). Trimming left V 5 bases short and J 2 bases short, with 21 bases between. This CDR3 is 17 amino acids long.

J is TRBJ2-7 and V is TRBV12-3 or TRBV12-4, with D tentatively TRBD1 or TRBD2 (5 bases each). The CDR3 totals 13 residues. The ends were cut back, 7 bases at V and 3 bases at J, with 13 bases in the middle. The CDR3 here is CASTSGAGYEQYF. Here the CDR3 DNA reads TGTGCCAGCACCTCCGGGGCAGGCTACGAGCAGTACTTC.

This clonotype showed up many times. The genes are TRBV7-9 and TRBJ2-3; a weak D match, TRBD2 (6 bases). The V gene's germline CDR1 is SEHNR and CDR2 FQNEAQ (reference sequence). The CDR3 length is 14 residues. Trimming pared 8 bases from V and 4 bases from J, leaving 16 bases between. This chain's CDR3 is CASLPGESADTQYF. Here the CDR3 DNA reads TGTGCCAGCCTCCCGGGGGAGTCAGCAGATACGCAGTATTTT.

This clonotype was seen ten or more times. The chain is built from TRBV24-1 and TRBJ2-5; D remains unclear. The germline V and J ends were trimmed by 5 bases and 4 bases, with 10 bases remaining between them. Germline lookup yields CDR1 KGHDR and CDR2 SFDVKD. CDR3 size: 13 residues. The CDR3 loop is CATSGRVGETQYF. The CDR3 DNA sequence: TGTGCCACCAGTGGGCGAGTAGGAGAGACCCAGTACTTC.

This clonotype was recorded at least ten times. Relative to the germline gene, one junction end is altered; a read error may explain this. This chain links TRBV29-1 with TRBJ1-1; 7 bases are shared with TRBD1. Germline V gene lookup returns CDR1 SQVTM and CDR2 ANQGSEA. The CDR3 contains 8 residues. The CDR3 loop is CSVRQGLF. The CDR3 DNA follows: TGCAGCGTAAGACAGGGCCTCTTT.

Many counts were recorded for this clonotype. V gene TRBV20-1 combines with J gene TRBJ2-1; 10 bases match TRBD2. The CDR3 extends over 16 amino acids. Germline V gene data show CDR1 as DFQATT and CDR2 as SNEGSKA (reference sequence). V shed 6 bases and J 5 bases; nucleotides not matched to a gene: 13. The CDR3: CSARTLAGALDNEQFF. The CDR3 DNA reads TGCAGTGCGCGCACCCTAGCGGGAGCTCTGGACAATGAGCAGTTCTTC.

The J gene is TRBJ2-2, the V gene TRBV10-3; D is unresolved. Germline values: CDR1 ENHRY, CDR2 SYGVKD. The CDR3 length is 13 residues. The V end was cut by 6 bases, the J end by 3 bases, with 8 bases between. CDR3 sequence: CAIRVEHTGELFF. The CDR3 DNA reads TGTGCCATCAGGGTAGAGCACACCGGGGAGCTGTTTTTT.